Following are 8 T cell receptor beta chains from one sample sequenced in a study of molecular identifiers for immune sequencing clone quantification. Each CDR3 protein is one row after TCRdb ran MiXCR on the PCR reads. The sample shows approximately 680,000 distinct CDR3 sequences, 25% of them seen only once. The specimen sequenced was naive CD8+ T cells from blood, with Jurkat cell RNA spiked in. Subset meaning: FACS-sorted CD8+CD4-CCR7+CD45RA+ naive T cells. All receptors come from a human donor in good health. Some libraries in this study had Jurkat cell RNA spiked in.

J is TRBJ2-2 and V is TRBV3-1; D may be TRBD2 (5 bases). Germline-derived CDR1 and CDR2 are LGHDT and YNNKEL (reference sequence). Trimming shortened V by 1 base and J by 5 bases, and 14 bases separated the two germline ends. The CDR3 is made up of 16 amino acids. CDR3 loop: CASSQGRGTRTGELFF. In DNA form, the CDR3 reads TGTGCCAGCAGCCAAGGTCGGGGAACTAGGACCGGGGAGCTGTTTTTT.

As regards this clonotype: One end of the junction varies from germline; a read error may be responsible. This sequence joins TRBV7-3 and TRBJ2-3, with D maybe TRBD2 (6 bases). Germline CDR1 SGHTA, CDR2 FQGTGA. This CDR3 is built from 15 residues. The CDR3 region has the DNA TGTGCCAGCAGCTTAACCGGGAGTTTGACAGCTACGCAGTATTTT. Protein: CASSLTGSLTATQYF.

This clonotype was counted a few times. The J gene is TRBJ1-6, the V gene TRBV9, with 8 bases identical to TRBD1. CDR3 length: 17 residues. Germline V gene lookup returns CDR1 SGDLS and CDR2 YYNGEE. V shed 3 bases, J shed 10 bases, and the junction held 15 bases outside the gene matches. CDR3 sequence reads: CASSGRDRINSGSPLHF. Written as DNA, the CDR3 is TGTGCCAGCAGCGGCCGGGACAGGATCAATTCGGGGTCACCCCTCCACTTT.

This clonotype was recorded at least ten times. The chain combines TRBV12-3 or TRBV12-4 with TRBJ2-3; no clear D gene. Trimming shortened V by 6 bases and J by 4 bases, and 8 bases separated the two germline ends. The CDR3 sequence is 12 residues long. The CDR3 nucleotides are TGTGCCAGCAGCTTTTCGGCAGATACGCAGTATTTT. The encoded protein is CASSFSADTQYF.

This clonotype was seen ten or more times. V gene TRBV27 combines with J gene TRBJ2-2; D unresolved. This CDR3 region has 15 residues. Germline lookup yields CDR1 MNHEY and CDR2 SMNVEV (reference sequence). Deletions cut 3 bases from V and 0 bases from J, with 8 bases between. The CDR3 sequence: CASSFYQTNTGELFF. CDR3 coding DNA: TGTGCCAGCAGTTTTTACCAAACGAACACCGGGGAGCTGTTTTTT.

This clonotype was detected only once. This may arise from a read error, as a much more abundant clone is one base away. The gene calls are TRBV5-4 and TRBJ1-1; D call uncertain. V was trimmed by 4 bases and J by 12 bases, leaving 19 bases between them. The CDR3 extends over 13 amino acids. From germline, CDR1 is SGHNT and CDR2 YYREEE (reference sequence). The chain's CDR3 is CASSPSEGRETFF. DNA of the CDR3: TGTGCCAGCAGCCCCTCAGAAGGACGGGAAACTTTCTTT.

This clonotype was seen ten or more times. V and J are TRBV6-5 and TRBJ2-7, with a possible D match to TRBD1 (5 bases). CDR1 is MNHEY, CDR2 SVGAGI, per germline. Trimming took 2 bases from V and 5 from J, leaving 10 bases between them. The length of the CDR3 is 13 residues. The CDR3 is CASSYGQGNEQYF. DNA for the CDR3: TGTGCCAGCAGTTACGGGCAGGGCAACGAGCAGTACTTC.

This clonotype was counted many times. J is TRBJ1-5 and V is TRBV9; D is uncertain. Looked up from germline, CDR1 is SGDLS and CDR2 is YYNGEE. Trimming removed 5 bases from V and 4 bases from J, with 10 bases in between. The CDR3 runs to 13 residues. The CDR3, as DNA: TGTGCCAGCAGTGTCACGGGTAATCAGCCCCAGCATTTT. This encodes CASSVTGNQPQHF.